A single sample is the source of the 4 T cell receptor beta chains below, sequenced in a study of blood T cell repertoires in COVID-19. The method was immunoSEQ multiplex PCR; TCRdb's version includes in-frame clones alone and lacks a portion of them. Of roughly 250,000 clones detected, roughly nine tenths appear once; the ten largest clones hold around 12%. The sequenced sample was peripheral blood. The source of these receptors is a woman aged 25 to 45 with COVID-19, enrolled during active disease.

V usage is TRBV28 and J usage is TRBJ2-7; TRBD2 matches 7 bases. From germline, CDR1 is MDHEN and CDR2 SYDVKM. V gave up 2 bases and J gave up 1 base; unmatched junction bases: 5. The CDR3 covers 15 residues. In DNA, the CDR3 is TGTGCCAGCAGTTTACGGGGGGAAGTATCCTACGAGCAGTACTTC. It codes for CASSLRGEVSYEQYF.

V gene TRBV7-9 combines with J gene TRBJ2-7; D uncertain. Trimming stripped 1 base from V and 2 bases from J, with 9 bases between. Per germline, CDR1 SEHNR and CDR2 FQNEAQ (reference sequence). The CDR3 contains 14 residues. The CDR3 loop reads CASSLVTAPYEQYF. CDR3 nucleotides: TGTGCCAGCAGCTTAGTAACTGCACCCTACGAGCAGTACTTC.

The chain recombines TRBV12-2 with TRBJ2-2; the DNA was not compared with TRBD1, the D call given in the table. TRBV12-2 is designated a pseudogene. The CDR3 length is 18 residues. CDR3 region: CASRLLPSGGAYTGELFF. Written as DNA, the CDR3 is TGTGCAAGTCGCTTACTTCCTTCAGGGGGCGCTTACACCGGGGAGCTGTTTTTT.

The genes are TRBV5-1 and TRBJ2-7; possibly TRBD1 for D (6 bases). CDR1 is SGHRS and CDR2 is YFSETQ in the germline V gene. The CDR3 spans 14 residues. Trimming left V 2 bases short and J 2 bases short, with 11 bases between. CDR3 bases: TGCGCCAGCAGCTTACAGGGCATGGCCTACGAGCAGTACTTC. Protein product: CASSLQGMAYEQYF.